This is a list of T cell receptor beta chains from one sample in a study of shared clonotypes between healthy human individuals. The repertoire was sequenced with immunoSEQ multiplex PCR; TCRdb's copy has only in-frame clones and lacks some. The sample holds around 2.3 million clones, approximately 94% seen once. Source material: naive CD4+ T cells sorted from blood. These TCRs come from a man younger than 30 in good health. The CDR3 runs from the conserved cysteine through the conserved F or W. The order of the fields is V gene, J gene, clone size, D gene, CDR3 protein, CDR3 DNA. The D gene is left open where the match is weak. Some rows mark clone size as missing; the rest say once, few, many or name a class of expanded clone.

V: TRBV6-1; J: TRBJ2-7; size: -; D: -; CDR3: CASSAPNEQYF; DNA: TGTGCCAGCAGCGCTCCGAACGAGCAGTACTTC
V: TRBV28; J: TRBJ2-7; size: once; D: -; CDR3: CASKEGHQTYEQYF; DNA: TGTGCCAGCAAGGAGGGACATCAGACCTACGAGCAGTACTTC
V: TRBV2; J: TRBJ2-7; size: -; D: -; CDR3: CASSQTRDEQYF; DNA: TGTGCCAGCAGTCAGACTCGGGACGAGCAGTACTTC
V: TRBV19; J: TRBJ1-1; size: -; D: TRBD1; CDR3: CASSGGTGRRTEAFF; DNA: TGTGCCAGTAGTGGGGGGACAGGGAGGAGGACTGAAGCTTTCTTT
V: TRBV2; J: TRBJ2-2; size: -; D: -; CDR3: CASSEAGRANTGELFF; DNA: TGTGCCAGCAGTGAAGCAGGACGAGCGAACACCGGGGAGCTGTTTTTT
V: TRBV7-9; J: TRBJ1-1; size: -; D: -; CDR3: CASSLAVRGTEAFF; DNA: TGTGCCAGCAGCTTAGCTGTCAGGGGCACTGAAGCTTTCTTT
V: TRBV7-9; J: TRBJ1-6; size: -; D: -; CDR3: CASSFVGSQGARNNSPLHF; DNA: TGTGCCAGCAGCTTTGTTGGGTCGCAGGGCGCTAGAAATAATTCACCCCTCCACTTT
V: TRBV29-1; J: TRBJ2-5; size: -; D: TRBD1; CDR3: CSVLHGTGGSTQYF; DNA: TGCAGCGTCCTACACGGGACAGGGGGTTCGACCCAGTACTTC
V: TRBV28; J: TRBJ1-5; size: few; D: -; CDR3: CASSSGQIGNQPQHF; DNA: TGTGCCAGCAGTTCCGGACAAATTGGCAATCAGCCCCAGCATTTT
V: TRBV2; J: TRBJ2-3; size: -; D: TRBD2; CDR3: CASSGTSGSPDTQYF; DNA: TGTGCCAGCAGTGGGACTAGCGGTTCCCCAGATACGCAGTATTTT
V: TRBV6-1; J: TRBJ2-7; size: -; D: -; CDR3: CASSAGYEQYF; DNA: TGTGCCAGCAGTGCTGGGTACGAGCAGTACTTC
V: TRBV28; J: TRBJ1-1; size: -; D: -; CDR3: CASSTAMNTEAFF; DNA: TGTGCCAGCAGTACAGCCATGAACACTGAAGCTTTCTTT
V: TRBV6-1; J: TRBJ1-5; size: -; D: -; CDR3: CASSGGAANQPQHF; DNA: TGTGCCAGCAGTGGGGGGGCGGCCAATCAGCCCCAGCATTTT
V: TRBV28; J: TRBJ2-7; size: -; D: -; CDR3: CASSSQGQQYF; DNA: TGTGCCAGCAGTTCCCAAGGGCAGCAGTACTTC
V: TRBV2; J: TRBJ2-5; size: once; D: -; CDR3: CASKGGISETQYF; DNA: TGTGCCAGCAAGGGCGGCATATCGGAGACCCAGTACTTC
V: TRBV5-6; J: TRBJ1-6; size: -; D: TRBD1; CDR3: CASRSSGTDFSPLHF; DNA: TGTGCCAGCAGAAGTTCCGGGACAGACTTTTCACCCCTCCACTTT
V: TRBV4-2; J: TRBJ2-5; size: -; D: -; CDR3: CASSPRGATQETQYF; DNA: TGTGCCAGCAGCCCGAGGGGGGCTACACAAGAGACCCAGTACTTC
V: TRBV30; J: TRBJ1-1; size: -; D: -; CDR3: CAWKGSEFRAFF; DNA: TGTGCCTGGAAAGGCTCGGAGTTTCGGGCTTTCTTT
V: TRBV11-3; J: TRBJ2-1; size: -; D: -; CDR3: CASSLGRVSNEQFF; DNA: TGTGCCAGCAGCCTAGGAAGGGTCTCCAATGAGCAGTTCTTC
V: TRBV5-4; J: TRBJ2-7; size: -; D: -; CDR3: CASSTGGTLPYEQYF; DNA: TGTGCCAGCAGTACCGGGGGGACACTTCCCTACGAGCAGTACTTC